The T cell receptor beta chain described here comes from a study of shared clonotypes between healthy human individuals. The protocol was immunoSEQ multiplex PCR, while the TCRdb copy is restricted to in-frame clones and leaves out a portion. The data show some 2.3 million clones, approximately 95% seen once. This CDR3 comprises 16 residues. Per germline, CDR1 KGHSH and CDR2 LQKENI. This clone showed up just once. Antigen specificity is unknown. At one end the junction does not follow the germline gene, possibly because of a read error. Study conclusions and caveats: Some naive CD4 clonotypes, roughly 5%, turned up in common across four donors.

J is TRBJ2-2 and V is TRBV18, with D maybe TRBD1 (6 bases). This receptor was taken from a man between 18 and 29 years old in good health. Some clones in this sample may be carry-over from other donors' samples. Sample: naive CD4+ T cells from PBMCs. The subset denotes: CD45RA+ positively selected. CDR3 in DNA: TGTGCCAGCTCACCACCGTTACAGGGCGACACCGGGGAACTGTTTTTT. This encodes CASSPPLQGDTGELFF.